This is a list of T cell receptor beta chains from one sample in a study of cytomegalovirus exposure and HLA in healthy donors. This table comes from immunoSEQ multiplex PCR, and its TCRdb copy is limited to in-frame clones, with some not included. The sample includes approximately 76,000 clones, less than 75% of them seen just once. Material for sequencing was PBMCs. All receptors derive from a man aged 30 to 45 in good health and CMV-seropositive. Both conserved end residues are part of each CDR3. D genes are given only for firm matches. Rows may omit the clone size; those that give it use once, few, many or a size class.

V	J	D	size	DNA	CDR3
TRBV29-1	TRBJ2-3	TRBD2	.	TGCAGCGTTAGGGTTAGCGGGCATTTGACAGATACGCAGTATTTT	CSVRVSGHLTDTQYF
TRBV2	TRBJ2-1	.	.	TGTGCCAGCAGTCCGACGGCGGGGGAGCAGTTCTTC	CASSPTAGEQFF
TRBV7-2	TRBJ2-2	TRBD1	.	TGTGCCAGCAGCCTACAGGGGGGAGGCACCGGGGAGCTGTTTTTT	CASSLQGGGTGELFF
TRBV5-1	TRBJ2-7	TRBD1	.	TGCGCCAGCAGCTGGGGCTGGGACAGGGCGACCTACGAGCAGTACTTC	CASSWGWDRATYEQYF
TRBV9	TRBJ2-5	.	.	TGTGCCAGCAGCGTAGAGGGTGGAGGGAGAGGGAAGACCCAGTACTTC	CASSVEGGGRGKTQYF
TRBV6-6	TRBJ2-3	TRBD2	few	TGTGCCAGCAGCTCCGGGACTAGGACCACAGATACGCAGTATTTT	CASSSGTRTTDTQYF
TRBV16	TRBJ1-1	TRBD1	.	TGTGCCAGCAGCCAAAAGTCCGGGACAGGGTTCACTGAAGCTTTCTTT	CASSQKSGTGFTEAFF
TRBV5-1	TRBJ2-7	TRBD1	.	TGCGCCAGCAGCACCGGACAGGTACCCTACGAGCAGTACTTC	CASSTGQVPYEQYF
TRBV28	TRBJ2-1	TRBD2	.	TGTGCCAGCAGTTCGTGGACTAGCGGGGTCAATGAGCAGTTCTTC	CASSSWTSGVNEQFF
TRBV29-1	TRBJ2-7	TRBD2	.	TGCAGCGCTCAGGGAGGGAACTACGAGCAGTACTTC	CSAQGGNYEQYF
TRBV28	TRBJ1-5	TRBD1	.	TGTGCCAGCAGTTTATTTTTCGGGACAGGGGTTCAGCCCCAGCATTTT	CASSLFFGTGVQPQHF
TRBV19	TRBJ2-7	TRBD1	few	TGTGCCAGTAGTGCCACCGCGACAGGGAGAAGTTTCTACGAGCAGTACTTC	CASSATATGRSFYEQYF
TRBV28	TRBJ2-1	.	.	TGTGCCAGCTTCTCAGGGTATGCCTACAATGAGCAGTTCTTC	CASFSGYAYNEQFF
TRBV4-2	TRBJ2-5	TRBD2	.	TGTGCCAGCAGCCAAGGGTCCGGGACTAGCGGGAGTCTCCAAGAGACCCAGTACTTC	CASSQGSGTSGSLQETQYF
TRBV28	TRBJ2-3	.	few	TGTGCCACTACGACCGAGAGGCGTGCCGGGGTAGATACGCAGTATTTT	CATTTERRAGVDTQYF
TRBV5-1	TRBJ2-7	TRBD2	.	TGCGCCAGCAGCTGGACTAGCGGGGGGTCCTCACTCTCCTACGAGCAGTACTTC	CASSWTSGGSSLSYEQYF
TRBV19	TRBJ2-7	.	few	TGTGCCAGTACCATTGGGGGGGCGGGTGAGCAGTACTTC	CASTIGGAGEQYF
TRBV5-4	TRBJ2-7	TRBD2	.	TGTGCCAGCAGCTTTGGACTAGCGGCGTCCTACGAGCAGTACTTC	CASSFGLAASYEQYF
TRBV25-1	TRBJ1-2	TRBD1	.	TGTGCCAGCAGTTCTACAGGGGGCGAGGGTGGCTACACCTTC	CASSSTGGEGGYTF
TRBV7-6	TRBJ2-7	.	.	TGTGCCAGCACCCCCGGAGGGCAGGGGGCCTACGAGCAGTACTTC	CASTPGGQGAYEQYF
TRBV6-6	TRBJ2-2	.	few	TGTGCCAGCATTGCGGGTGGGGAGCTGTTTTTT	CASIAGGELFF
TRBV10-3	TRBJ2-3	.	.	TGTGCCATCAGTGAATTGGCTAGCAAAGATACGCAGTATTTT	CAISELASKDTQYF
TRBV18	TRBJ1-1	TRBD1	few	TGTGCCAGCTCACATACGACAGGGGAAGTCACTGAAGCTTTCTTT	CASSHTTGEVTEAFF
TRBV7-3	TRBJ1-5	.	.	TGTGCCAGCAGCTCGGGGGTCAATCAGCCCCAGCATTTT	CASSSGVNQPQHF
TRBV19	TRBJ2-7	TRBD2	.	TGTGCCAGTAGTGCAGCGGGAGGGCCGGTTTTCGACGAGCAGTACTTC	CASSAAGGPVFDEQYF
TRBV28	TRBJ1-1	.	.	TGTGCCAGCACTAGAGGGTCTCCTACTGAAGCTTTCTTT	CASTRGSPTEAFF
TRBV2	TRBJ2-7	TRBD2	.	TGTGCCAGCAGTCGAGTGGTCGGGGGGTTATACGAGCAGTACTTC	CASSRVVGGLYEQYF
TRBV27	TRBJ2-6	.	.	TGTGCCAGCAGTTTACCGGGCTCTGGGGCCAACGTCCTGACTTTC	CASSLPGSGANVLTF
TRBV4-1	TRBJ2-1	TRBD2	.	TGCGCCAGCAGCCAAGCTGGGACTACCAACCGAAATGAGCAGTTCTTC	CASSQAGTTNRNEQFF
TRBV7-2	TRBJ2-7	TRBD2	few	TGTGCCAGCAGCCCCTCTAGCGGGAGCAGCGAGCAGTACTTC	CASSPSSGSSEQYF
TRBV9	TRBJ2-6	.	.	TGTGCCAGCAGCGACACCCGCTCTGGGGCCAACGTCCTGACTTTC	CASSDTRSGANVLTF
TRBV9	TRBJ2-7	.	.	TGTGCCAGCAGCGTAGGTCAGGCAGGGCGCGAGCAGTACTTC	CASSVGQAGREQYF
TRBV7-2	TRBJ1-3	.	once	TGTGCCAGCAGCTTAGATCCAGGGGCTGGAAACACCATATATTTT	CASSLDPGAGNTIYF
TRBV4-1	TRBJ2-3	TRBD1	.	TGCGCCAGCAGCCCAAGACAGGGGAACACAGATACGCAGTATTTT	CASSPRQGNTDTQYF
TRBV11-3	TRBJ2-7	.	few	TGTGCCAGCAGCCCTATCCTCGGAGCGCGAACCTACGAGCAGTACTTC	CASSPILGARTYEQYF
TRBV21-1	TRBJ2-1	.	few	TGTGCCAGCAGCAAAGCCCCCGGGCAGTTCTTC	CASSKAPGQFF
TRBV2	TRBJ1-1	TRBD1	few	TGTGCCAGCAGTGAATACAGGGGGGATATCACTGAAGCTTTCTTT	CASSEYRGDITEAFF
TRBV5-6	TRBJ2-7	TRBD2	.	TGTGCCAGCAGCTGGGGGGGGGTAATTGCCTCCTACGAGCGGTACTTC	CASSWGGVIASYERYF
TRBV10-1	TRBJ2-1	TRBD2	.	TGCGCCAGCAGTGAGTCGGTAGCGGGGGTTACCTACAATGAGCAGTTCTTC	CASSESVAGVTYNEQFF
TRBV7-6	TRBJ1-1	TRBD1	.	TGTGCCAGCAGCTTAGGTGGCAGGGGGCGGACTGAAGCTTTCTTT	CASSLGGRGRTEAFF
TRBV7-2	TRBJ2-3	.	.	TGTGCCAGCAGGCCGGAGCGAGGGATTGGGACAGATACGCAGTATTTT	CASRPERGIGTDTQYF
TRBV9	TRBJ2-5	TRBD2	.	TGTGCCAGCAGCGTAGGGTTCGGACTAGCGGGGACGACTCAAGAGACCCAGTACTTC	CASSVGFGLAGTTQETQYF
TRBV30	TRBJ2-7	.	.	TGTGCCTGGAGTTACAGTACCTACGAGCAGTACTTC	CAWSYSTYEQYF
TRBV6-5	TRBJ2-7	.	few	TGTGCCAGCAGTTATATGCTACGAGGAGAGCAGTACTTC	CASSYMLRGEQYF
TRBV5-1	TRBJ2-1	TRBD2	.	TGCGCCAGCAGCTTGGTGGCTAGCGGGAGGGCCGTCGACAATGAGCAGTTCTTC	CASSLVASGRAVDNEQFF
TRBV6-5	TRBJ1-2	.	.	TGTGCCAGCAGTTACCGGGGGGATGGCTACACCTTC	CASSYRGDGYTF
TRBV2	TRBJ2-7	TRBD1	.	TGTGCCAGCAGTGTCGCCCGAGACAGGGTAGAGTACGAGCAGTACTTC	CASSVARDRVEYEQYF
TRBV5-1	TRBJ2-7	TRBD2	.	TGCGCCAGCAGCTTGAGTAGCGGGAGTGAGCAGTACTTC	CASSLSSGSEQYF
TRBV15	TRBJ2-7	TRBD1	.	TGTGCCACCAGCTGGGACAGGGGATACAATTACGAGCAGTACTTC	CATSWDRGYNYEQYF
TRBV19	TRBJ2-5	TRBD1	.	TGTGCCAGTAGTGTGGACAGGGAAGAGACCCAGTACTTC	CASSVDREETQYF
TRBV25-1	TRBJ2-5	TRBD1	.	TGTGCCACTTCTGACAGGGGCCAGGAGACCCAGTACTTC	CATSDRGQETQYF
TRBV28	TRBJ2-1	TRBD1	.	TGTGCCAGCAGCACCAACGACAGGGGGCGCTTTAGCAATGAGCAGTTCTTC	CASSTNDRGRFSNEQFF
TRBV2	TRBJ2-5	.	few	TGTGCCAGCAGTGAACCTTTTACAACGACCCAGTACTTC	CASSEPFTTTQYF
TRBV7-9	TRBJ1-2	.	.	TGTGCCAGCAGCGCCTCGGGGAGTAACTATGGCTACACCTTC	CASSASGSNYGYTF
TRBV2	TRBJ2-7	TRBD1	.	TGTGCCAGCAGCCAACAGGGGAGCTCCTACGAGCAGTACTTC	CASSQQGSSYEQYF